A single sample gave rise to the 15 T cell receptor beta chains below, sequenced in a study of blood T cell repertoires in COVID-19. TCRdb keeps only in-frame clones here, not all; method: immunoSEQ multiplex PCR. The data show 20,000 to 25,000 clones, about 90% seen once. The sample consisted of peripheral blood. All receptors come from a human donor in a cohort sampled during active COVID-19.

In this sample, this clone turned up once. The chain links TRBV6-1 to TRBJ2-7; 9 nucleotides match TRBD2. J gave up 4 bases and V 1 base, and 8 bases lay outside the gene matches. CDR1 is MNHNS, CDR2 SASEGT, per germline. This CDR3 region has 16 residues. CDR3 sequence: CASSEGVAGAGYEQYF. The CDR3, as DNA: TGTGCCAGCAGTGAAGGGGTAGCGGGAGCTGGGTACGAGCAGTACTTC.

The chain joins TRBV27 to TRBJ1-2; D not certain. This CDR3 is built from 15 residues. V lost 0 bases and J lost 5, with 13 bases in between. Germline values: CDR1 MNHEY, CDR2 SMNVEV (reference sequence). The CDR3: CASSLSRAGSYGYTF. The CDR3 DNA sequence: TGTGCCAGCAGTTTATCGAGAGCAGGTAGTTATGGCTACACCTTC.

The DNA of the CDR3 is TGTGCCATCAGTGAGTCAGCTAGCGGGACATACAATGAGCAGTTCTTC. Translating gives CAISESASGTYNEQFF. This chain links TRBV10-3 with TRBJ2-1; TRBD2 matches at 9 bases. The CDR3 is made up of 16 amino acids. Germline values: CDR1 ENHRY, CDR2 SYGVKD. The ends lost 0 bases at V and 4 bases at J; junction bases unmatched: 4.

The chain uses TRBV19 and TRBJ2-1, with 8 bases that match TRBD2. The CDR3 sequence is 16 residues long. The junction had 10 bases not matched to a gene; V was cut back by 6 bases and J by 3 bases. The germline gives CDR1 LNHDA, CDR2 SQIVND (reference sequence). CDR3 coding DNA: TGTGCCAGTAGACGAGATAGCGGGATACACTACAATGAGCAGTTCTTC. Translated: CASRRDSGIHYNEQFF.

This chain connects TRBV5-1 to TRBJ1-2; the match to TRBD1 covers 9 bases. Germline V gene lookup returns CDR1 SGHRS and CDR2 YFSETQ. Trimming took 0 bases from V and 3 from J; bases not matched to a gene: 0. This CDR3 spans 14 amino acids. For the CDR3, the DNA is TGCGCCAGCAGCTTGGGGACAGGGGACTATGGCTACACCTTC. It encodes CASSLGTGDYGYTF.

On this clone itself: Its ends do not fully match the called genes, so a read error is possible. Other nucleotide sequences from this sample produce the same CDR3. The V gene is TRBV28, the J gene TRBJ1-6, with no clear D. Looked up from germline, CDR1 is MDHEN and CDR2 is SYDVKM. The length of the CDR3 is 11 residues. The CDR3 loop is CASSRNSPLHF. Here the CDR3 DNA reads TGTGCTAGCAGCCGTAATTCACCCCTCCACTTT.

This clone was recorded once. The V call is TRBV18, the J call TRBJ2-1, with D unclear. Germline V gene sequence: CDR1 KGHSH, CDR2 LQKENI. The V end lost 4 bases, the J end lost 4 bases, and 8 bases lay between the germline ends. This CDR3 contains 13 residues. CDR3 sequence (DNA): TGTGCCAGCTCACTCGACAAGTACAATGAGCAGTTCTTC. Its translation is CASSLDKYNEQFF.

This chain uses TRBV30 with TRBJ2-4, with TRBD2 matching over 12 bases. Germline-derived CDR1 and CDR2 are GTSNPN and SVGIG (reference sequence). Germline trimming cut 2 bases from V and 8 bases from J; bases unmatched to any gene: 7. The CDR3 spans 15 residues. The CDR3 DNA follows: TGTGCCTGGAGTCTGACTAGCGGGAGTAGGTACATTCAGTACTTC. Protein product: CAWSLTSGSRYIQYF.

The chain employs TRBV18 and TRBJ1-1, with TRBD1 identical over 7 bases. V was pared by 3 bases and J by 8 bases, with 3 bases of the junction left unmatched. CDR3 length: 12 residues. Germline values: CDR1 KGHSH, CDR2 LQKENI. CDR3 region: CASSPGTAEAFF. The CDR3 nucleotides are TGTGCCAGCTCACCCGGGACAGCGGAAGCTTTCTTT.

The CDR3 bases are TGTGCCAGCAGTTTCCATCCGGGACAGGGAGGGGAAAAACTGTTTTTT. This codes for CASSFHPGQGGEKLFF. The chain has TRBV6-6 and TRBJ1-4; 9 nucleotides match TRBD1. The junction had 11 bases not matched to a gene; V was cut back by 4 bases and J by 8 bases. The CDR3 sequence is 16 residues long. Germline-derived CDR1 and CDR2 are MNHNY and SVGAGI (reference sequence).

V gene TRBV10-3 combines with J gene TRBJ2-2, with unresolved D. The V gene lost 7 bases and the J gene lost 0 bases, with 12 bases spanning the gap. Germline CDR1 is ENHRY and CDR2 is SYGVKD. CDR3 length: 15 amino acids. CDR3 DNA sequence: TGTGCCATCACCCCCGGCGGATCGAACACCGGGGAGCTGTTTTTT. It yields the protein CAITPGGSNTGELFF.

The chain is built from TRBV9 and TRBJ2-7, with 14 bases fitting TRBD2. With 4 bases clipped from V and 5 bases from J, the junction kept 2 bases outside the gene matches. Germline lookup yields CDR1 SGDLS and CDR2 YYNGEE. This CDR3 spans 14 amino acids. The DNA of the CDR3 is TGTGCCAGCAGCAAGGGACTAGCGGGAGACGAGCAGTACTTC. Its protein product is CASSKGLAGDEQYF. Supplemented by reference TRBV9 and TRBJ2-7, the full variable domain reads DSGVTQTPKHLITATGQRVTLRCSPRSGDLSVYWYQQSLDQGLQFLIQYYNGEERAKGNILERFSAQQFPDLHSELNLSSLELGDSALYFCASSKGLAGDEQYFGPGTRLTVT.

This clone was recorded once. The V call is TRBV7-8, the J call TRBJ2-2, with D tentatively TRBD2 (6 bases). V lost 6 bases, J lost 4 bases, and 12 bases lay in between. Looked up from germline, CDR1 is SGHVS and CDR2 is FQNEAQ. The CDR3 consists of 14 residues. CDR3 in amino acids: CASRAGPSTGELFF. DNA of the CDR3: TGTGCCAGCAGGGCGGGACCGAGCACCGGGGAGCTGTTTTTT.

This clone was found a few times. This rearrangement joins TRBV19 to TRBJ2-7; 10 nucleotides align to TRBD2. Trimming cost V 1 base and J 1 base; bases outside gene matches: 1. This CDR3 has 15 amino acids. The germline CDR1 and CDR2 sequences are LNHDA and SQIVND (reference sequence). CDR3 DNA sequence: TGTGCCAGTAGTATAGTAGCGGGAGGATCCTACGAGCAGTACTTC. This encodes CASSIVAGGSYEQYF.

The rearrangement uses TRBV10-3 and TRBJ2-7, with 7 bases that match TRBD1. The germline V gene encodes CDR1 ENHRY and CDR2 SYGVKD. The CDR3 extends over 14 amino acids. V was pared by 4 bases and J by 2 bases, with 5 bases of the junction left unmatched. CDR3 in amino acids: CAISARGGPYEQYF. The CDR3 DNA is TGTGCCATCAGTGCGAGAGGGGGCCCCTACGAGCAGTACTTC.